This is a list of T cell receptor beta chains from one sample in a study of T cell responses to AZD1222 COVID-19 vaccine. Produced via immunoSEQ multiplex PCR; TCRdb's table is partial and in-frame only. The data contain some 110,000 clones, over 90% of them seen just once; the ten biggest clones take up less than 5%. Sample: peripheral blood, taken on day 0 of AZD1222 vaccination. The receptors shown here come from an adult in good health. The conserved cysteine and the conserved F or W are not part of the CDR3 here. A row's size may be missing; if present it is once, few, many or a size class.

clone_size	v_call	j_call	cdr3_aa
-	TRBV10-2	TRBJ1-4	ASSESSGKLF
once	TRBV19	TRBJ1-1	ASSILMNTEAF
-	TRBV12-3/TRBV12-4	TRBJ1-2	ASSFTGLRGYT
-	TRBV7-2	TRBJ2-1	ASSLGLGEQF
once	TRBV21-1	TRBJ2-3	ASSKAKSGTGSTDTQY
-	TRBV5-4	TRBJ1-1	ASRRPDRADTEAF
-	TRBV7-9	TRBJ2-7	ASSLGGTGAYEQY
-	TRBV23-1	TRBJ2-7	ASSQSGLASSYEQY
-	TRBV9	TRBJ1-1	ASSVGQSNTEAF
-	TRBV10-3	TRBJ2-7	AISWTSGNGYEQY
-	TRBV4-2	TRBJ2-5	ASSHPTSGGVQETQY
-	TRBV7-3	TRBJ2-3	ASSSIPTDTQY
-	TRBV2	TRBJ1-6	ASSRSQNNSPLH
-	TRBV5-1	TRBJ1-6	ASSLAPNTNSPLH
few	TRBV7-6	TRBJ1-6	ASSLVARPGRDSNSPLH
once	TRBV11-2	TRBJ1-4	ASSLDGRDNEKLF
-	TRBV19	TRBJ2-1	ASSIVELGNEQF
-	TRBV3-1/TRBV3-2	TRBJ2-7	ASSQRGRPSYEQY
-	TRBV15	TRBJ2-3	ATSRDTRAGTGGTDTQY
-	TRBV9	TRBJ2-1	ASSVVDGEQF
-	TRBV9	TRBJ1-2	ASSEGQGQGYT
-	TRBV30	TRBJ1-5	AWSVKGWSNQPQH
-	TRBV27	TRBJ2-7	ASSPYRGPTTEQY